This T cell receptor (beta chain) derives from a study of T cells of healthy individuals. The CDR3 extends over 15 amino acids. The V end was cut by 1 base, the J end by 4 bases, with 11 bases between. Germline-derived CDR1 and CDR2 are SGHRS and YFSETQ. TCRdb processed the 5' RACE reads anew with MiXCR; each CDR3 protein has one entry. The data contain under 70,000 distinct CDR3 sequences, about 14% of them seen just once; the ten biggest clones take up 15% to 20%. The receptor was isolated from a human donor in good health. The chain recombines TRBV5-1 with TRBJ1-4; tentative D call: TRBD1 (6 bases). CDR3 in DNA: TGCGCCAGCAGCTTGCTCGGGGGCCTTAATGAAAAACTGTTTTTT. Encoded protein: CASSLLGGLNEKLFF.